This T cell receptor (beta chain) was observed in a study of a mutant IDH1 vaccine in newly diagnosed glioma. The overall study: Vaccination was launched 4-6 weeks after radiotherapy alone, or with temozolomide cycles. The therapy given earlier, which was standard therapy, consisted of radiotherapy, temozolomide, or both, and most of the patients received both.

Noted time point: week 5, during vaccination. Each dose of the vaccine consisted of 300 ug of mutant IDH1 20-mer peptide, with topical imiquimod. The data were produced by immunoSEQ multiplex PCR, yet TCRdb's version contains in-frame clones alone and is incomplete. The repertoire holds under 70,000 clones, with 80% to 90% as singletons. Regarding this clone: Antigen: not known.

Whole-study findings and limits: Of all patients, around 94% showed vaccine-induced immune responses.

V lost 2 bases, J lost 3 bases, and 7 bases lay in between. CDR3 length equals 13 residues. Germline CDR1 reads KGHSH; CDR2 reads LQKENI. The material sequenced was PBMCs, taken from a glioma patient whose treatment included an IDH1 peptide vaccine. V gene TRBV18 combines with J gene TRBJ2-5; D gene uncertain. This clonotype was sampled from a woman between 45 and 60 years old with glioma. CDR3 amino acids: CASSPGQEETQYF. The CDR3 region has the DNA TGTGCCAGCTCACCAGGGCAGGAAGAGACCCAGTACTTC.